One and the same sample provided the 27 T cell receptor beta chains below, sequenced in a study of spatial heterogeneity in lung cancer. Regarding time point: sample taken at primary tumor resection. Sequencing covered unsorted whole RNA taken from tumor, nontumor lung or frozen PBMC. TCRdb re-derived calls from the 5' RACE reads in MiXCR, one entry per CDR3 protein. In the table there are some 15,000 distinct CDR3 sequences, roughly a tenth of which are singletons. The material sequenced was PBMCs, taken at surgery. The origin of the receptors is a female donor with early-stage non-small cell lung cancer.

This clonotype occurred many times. The CDR3 spells CASSDKRGGTDTQYF. The CDR3 DNA reads TGTGCCAGCAGTGACAAGCGGGGGGGCACAGATACGCAGTATTTT. The V and J genes are TRBV6-1 and TRBJ2-3; 9 bases agree with TRBD2. The length of the CDR3 is 15 residues. Germline V gene lookup returns CDR1 MNHNS and CDR2 SASEGT. V trimming: 3 bases; J trimming: 1 base; junction bases outside the gene matches: 2.

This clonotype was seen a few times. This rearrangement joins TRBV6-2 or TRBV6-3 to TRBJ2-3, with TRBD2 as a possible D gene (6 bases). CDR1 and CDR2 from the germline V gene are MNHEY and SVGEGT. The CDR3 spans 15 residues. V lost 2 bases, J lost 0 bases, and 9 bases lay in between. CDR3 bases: TGTGCCAGCAGTTACACCGGGACTAGCACAGATACGCAGTATTTT. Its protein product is CASSYTGTSTDTQYF.

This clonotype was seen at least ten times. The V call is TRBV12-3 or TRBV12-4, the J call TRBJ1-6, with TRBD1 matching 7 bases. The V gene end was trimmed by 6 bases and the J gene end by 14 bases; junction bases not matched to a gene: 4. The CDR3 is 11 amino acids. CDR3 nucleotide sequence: TGTGCCAGCAGCCGGGACAGTACCCTCCACTTT. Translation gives CASSRDSTLHF.

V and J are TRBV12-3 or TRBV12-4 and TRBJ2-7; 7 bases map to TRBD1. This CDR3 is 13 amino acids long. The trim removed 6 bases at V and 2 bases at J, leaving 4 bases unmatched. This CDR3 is CASSRDSTYEQYF. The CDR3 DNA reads TGTGCCAGCAGCCGGGACAGTACCTACGAGCAGTACTTC.

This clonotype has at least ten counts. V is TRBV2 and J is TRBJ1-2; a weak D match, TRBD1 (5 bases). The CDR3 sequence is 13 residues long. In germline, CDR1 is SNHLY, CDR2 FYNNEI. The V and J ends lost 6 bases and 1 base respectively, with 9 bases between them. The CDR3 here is CASSRDLNYGYTF. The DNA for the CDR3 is TGTGCCAGCAGCAGGGACCTTAACTATGGCTACACCTTC.

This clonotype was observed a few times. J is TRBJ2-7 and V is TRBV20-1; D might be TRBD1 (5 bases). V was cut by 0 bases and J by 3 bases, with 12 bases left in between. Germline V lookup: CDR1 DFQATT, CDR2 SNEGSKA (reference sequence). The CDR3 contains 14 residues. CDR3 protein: CSARDTGRVYEQYF. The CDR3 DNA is TGCAGTGCTAGAGATACTGGCAGGGTCTACGAGCAGTACTTC.

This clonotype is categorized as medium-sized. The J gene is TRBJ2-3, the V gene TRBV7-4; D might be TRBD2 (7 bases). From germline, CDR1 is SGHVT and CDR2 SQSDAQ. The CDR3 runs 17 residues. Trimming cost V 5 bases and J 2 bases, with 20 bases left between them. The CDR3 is CASSRWGGGIATDTQYF. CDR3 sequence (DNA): TGTGCCAGCAGCCGCTGGGGGGGCGGTATTGCCACAGATACGCAGTATTTT.

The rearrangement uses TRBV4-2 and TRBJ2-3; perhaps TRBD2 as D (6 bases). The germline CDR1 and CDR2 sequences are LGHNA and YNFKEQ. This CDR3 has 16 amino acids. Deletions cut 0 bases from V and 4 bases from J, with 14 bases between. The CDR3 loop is CASSQDLAVGSDTQYF. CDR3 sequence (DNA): TGTGCCAGCAGCCAAGATTTAGCGGTCGGGTCAGATACGCAGTATTTT.

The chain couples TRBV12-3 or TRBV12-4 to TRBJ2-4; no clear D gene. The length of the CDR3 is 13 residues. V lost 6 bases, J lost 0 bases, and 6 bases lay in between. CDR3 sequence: CASRPVAKNIQYF. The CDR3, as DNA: TGTGCCAGCAGGCCGGTAGCCAAAAACATTCAGTACTTC.

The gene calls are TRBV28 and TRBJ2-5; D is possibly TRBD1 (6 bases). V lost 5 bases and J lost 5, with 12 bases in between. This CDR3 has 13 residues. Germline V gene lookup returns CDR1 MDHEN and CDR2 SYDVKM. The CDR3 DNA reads TGTGCCAGCAGTCTAGGGGGATCGGAGACCCAGTACTTC. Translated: CASSLGGSETQYF.

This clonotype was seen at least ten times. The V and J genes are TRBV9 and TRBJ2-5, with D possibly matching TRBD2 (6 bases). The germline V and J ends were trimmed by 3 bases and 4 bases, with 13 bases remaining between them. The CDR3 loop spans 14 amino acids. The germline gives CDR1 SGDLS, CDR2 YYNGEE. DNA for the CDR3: TGTGCCAGCAGCGGGAGACTAGGGGCAGAGACCCAGTACTTC. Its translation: CASSGRLGAETQYF. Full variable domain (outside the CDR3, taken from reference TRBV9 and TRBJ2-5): DSGVTQTPKHLITATGQRVTLRCSPRSGDLSVYWYQQSLDQGLQFLIQYYNGEERAKGNILERFSAQQFPDLHSELNLSSLELGDSALYFCASSGRLGAETQYFGPGTRLLVL.

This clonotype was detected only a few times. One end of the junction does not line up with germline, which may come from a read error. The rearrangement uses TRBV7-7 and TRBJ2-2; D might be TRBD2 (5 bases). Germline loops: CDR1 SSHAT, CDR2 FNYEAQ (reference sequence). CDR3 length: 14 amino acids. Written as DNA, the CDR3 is TGTGCTAGCAGCTCCTCCTCCGGGGCCGGGGAGCTGTTTTTT. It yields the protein CASSSSSGAGELFF.

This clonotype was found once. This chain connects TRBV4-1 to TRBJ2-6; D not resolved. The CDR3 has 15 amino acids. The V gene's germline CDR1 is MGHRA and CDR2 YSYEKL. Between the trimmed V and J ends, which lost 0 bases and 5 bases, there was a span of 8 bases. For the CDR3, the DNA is TGCGCCAGCAGCCAAGAACGTGGCTGGGCCAACGTCCTGACTTTC. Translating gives CASSQERGWANVLTF.

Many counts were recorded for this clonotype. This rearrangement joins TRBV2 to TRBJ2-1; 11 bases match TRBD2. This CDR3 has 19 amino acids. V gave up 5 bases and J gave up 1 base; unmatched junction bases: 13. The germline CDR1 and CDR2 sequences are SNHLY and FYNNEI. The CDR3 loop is CASSPLLAGVAGSYNEQFF. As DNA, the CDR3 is TGTGCCAGCAGTCCCCTACTAGCGGGGGTGGCAGGGTCCTACAATGAGCAGTTCTTC.

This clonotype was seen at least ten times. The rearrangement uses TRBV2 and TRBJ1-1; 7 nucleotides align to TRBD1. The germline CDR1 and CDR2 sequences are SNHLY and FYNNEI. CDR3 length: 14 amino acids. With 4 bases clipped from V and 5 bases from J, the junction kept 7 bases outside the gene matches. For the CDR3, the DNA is TGTGCCAGCAGTGGGGACAGTGGGTCGACTGAAGCTTTCTTT. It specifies CASSGDSGSTEAFF.

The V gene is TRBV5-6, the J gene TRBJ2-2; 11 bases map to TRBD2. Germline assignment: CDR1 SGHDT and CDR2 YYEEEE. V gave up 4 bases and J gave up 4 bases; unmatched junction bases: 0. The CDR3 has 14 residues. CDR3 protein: CASSGTSGTGELFF. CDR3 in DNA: TGTGCCAGCAGCGGGACTAGCGGCACCGGGGAGCTGTTTTTT.

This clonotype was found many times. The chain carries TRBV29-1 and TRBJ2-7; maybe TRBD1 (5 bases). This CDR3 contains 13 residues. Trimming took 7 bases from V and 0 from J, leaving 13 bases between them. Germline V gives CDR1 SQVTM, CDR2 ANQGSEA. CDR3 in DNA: TGCAGCGCGATCAGGGCGAGCTCCTACGAGCAGTACTTC. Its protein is CSAIRASSYEQYF.

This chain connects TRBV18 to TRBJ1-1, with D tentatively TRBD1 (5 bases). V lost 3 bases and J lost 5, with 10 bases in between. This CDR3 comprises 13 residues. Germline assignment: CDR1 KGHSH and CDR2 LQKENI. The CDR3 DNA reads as TGTGCCAGCTCACCCCGAGGGGATACTGAAGCTTTCTTT. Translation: CASSPRGDTEAFF. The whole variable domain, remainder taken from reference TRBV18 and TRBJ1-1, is NAGVMQNPRHLVRRRGQEARLRCSPMKGHSHVYWYRQLPEEGLKFMVYLQKENIIDESGMPKERFSAEFPKEGPSILRIQQVVRGDSAAYFCASSPRGDTEAFFGQGTRLTVV.

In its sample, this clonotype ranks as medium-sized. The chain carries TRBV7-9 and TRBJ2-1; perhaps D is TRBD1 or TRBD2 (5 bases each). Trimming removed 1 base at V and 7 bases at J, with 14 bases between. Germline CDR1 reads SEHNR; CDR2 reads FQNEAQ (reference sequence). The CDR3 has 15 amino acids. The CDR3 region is CASSLDGTSGNEQFF. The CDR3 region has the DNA TGTGCCAGCAGCTTAGACGGGACCAGTGGGAATGAGCAGTTCTTC.

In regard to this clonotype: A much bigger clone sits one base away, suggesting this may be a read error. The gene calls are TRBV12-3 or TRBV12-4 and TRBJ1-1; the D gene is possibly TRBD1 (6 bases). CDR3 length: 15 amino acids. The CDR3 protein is CASSYGTYMNTGAFF. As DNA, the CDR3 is TGTGCCAGCAGCTACGGGACATACATGAACACTGGAGCTTTCTTT.

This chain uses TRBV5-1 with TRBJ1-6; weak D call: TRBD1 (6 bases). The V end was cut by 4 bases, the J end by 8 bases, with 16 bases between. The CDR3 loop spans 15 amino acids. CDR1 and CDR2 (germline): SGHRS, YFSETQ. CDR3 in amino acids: CASSPEGRGHSPLHF. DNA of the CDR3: TGCGCCAGCAGCCCCGAGGGCAGGGGACATTCACCCCTCCACTTT.

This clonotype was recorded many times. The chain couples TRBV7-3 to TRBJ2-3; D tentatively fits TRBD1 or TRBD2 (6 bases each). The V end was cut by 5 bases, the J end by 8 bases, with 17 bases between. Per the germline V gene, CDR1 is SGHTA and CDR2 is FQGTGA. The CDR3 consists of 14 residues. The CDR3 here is CASSPPGAGGTQYF. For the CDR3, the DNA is TGTGCCAGCAGCCCCCCGGGGGCCGGGGGTACGCAGTATTTT.

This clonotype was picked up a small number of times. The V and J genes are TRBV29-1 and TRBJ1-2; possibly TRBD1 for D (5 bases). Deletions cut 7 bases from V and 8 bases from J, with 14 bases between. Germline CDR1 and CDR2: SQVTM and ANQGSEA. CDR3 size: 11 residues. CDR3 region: CSAFGGTGYTF. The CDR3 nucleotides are TGCAGCGCCTTCGGGGGGACGGGCTACACCTTC. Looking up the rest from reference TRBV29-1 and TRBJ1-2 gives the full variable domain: SAVISQKPSRDICQRGTSLTIQCQVDSQVTMMFWYRQQPGQSLTLIATANQGSEATYESGFVIDKFPISRPNLTFSTLTVSNMSPEDSSIYLCSAFGGTGYTFGSGTRLTVV.

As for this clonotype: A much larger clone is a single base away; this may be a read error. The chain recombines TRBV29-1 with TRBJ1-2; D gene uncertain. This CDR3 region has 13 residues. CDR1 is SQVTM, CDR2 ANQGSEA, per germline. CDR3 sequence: CSVAGGPNYGYIF. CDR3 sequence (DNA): TGCAGCGTTGCGGGCGGTCCTAACTATGGCTACATCTTC.

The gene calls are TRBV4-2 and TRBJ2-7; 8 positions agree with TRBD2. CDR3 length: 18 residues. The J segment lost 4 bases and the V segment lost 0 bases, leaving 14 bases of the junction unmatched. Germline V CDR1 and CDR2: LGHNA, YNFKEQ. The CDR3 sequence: CASSQDRLVSGGLYEQYF. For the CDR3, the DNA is TGTGCCAGCAGCCAAGATCGTCTCGTGAGCGGGGGCCTTTACGAGCAGTACTTC.

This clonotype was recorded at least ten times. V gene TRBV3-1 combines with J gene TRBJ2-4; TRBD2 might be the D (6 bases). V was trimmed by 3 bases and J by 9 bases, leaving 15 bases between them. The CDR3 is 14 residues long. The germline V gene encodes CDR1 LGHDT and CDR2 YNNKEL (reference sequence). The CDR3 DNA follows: TGTGCCAGCAGCCAGGGGATGACCGGGAGCATTCAGTACTTC. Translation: CASSQGMTGSIQYF.

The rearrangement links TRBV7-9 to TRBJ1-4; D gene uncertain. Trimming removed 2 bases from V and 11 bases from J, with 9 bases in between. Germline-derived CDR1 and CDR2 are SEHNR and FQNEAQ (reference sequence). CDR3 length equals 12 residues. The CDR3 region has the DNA TGTGCCAGCAGCTTAACGGCGGGGAAACTGTTTTTT. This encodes CASSLTAGKLFF.